The clone carrying this T cell receptor beta chain came up many times. Primers used for first-strand cDNA, a TRAV- and TRBV-specific set, covered both alpha and beta chains. Both a constant-region primer and a V-primer adapter served to amplify TCRs across roughly 22 PCR cycles. In vitro transcription was used to amplify the isolated mRNA. Using its own MiXCR run on the reads, TCRdb lists one record per CDR3 protein. The sample lists around 79,000 distinct CDR3 sequences; under 20% were seen once. CDR1 is SGHRS, CDR2 YFSETQ, per germline. The germline V and J ends were trimmed by 0 bases and 5 bases, with 15 bases remaining between them. The CDR3 consists of 15 residues. The data were obtained in a study of low-dose radiotherapy and immunotherapy resistance in tumors. Study summary: Intravenous ipilimumab 1 mg/kg every six weeks was given with nivolumab 240 mg every two weeks.

Time point reported: before trial treatment. All of the donors were given nivolumab, ipilimumab, aspirin, low-dose cyclophosphamide and low-dose radiotherapy as part of RACIN, a single-arm trial. The receptor's source is a male donor with prostate cancer. The sequenced sample was PBMCs, obtained before treatment. V gene TRBV5-1 combines with J gene TRBJ2-7; D is perhaps TRBD2 (6 bases). As DNA, the CDR3 is TGCGCCAGCAGCTTGGACGGAACGCCGGGAGACGAGCAGTACTTC. It encodes CASSLDGTPGDEQYF.